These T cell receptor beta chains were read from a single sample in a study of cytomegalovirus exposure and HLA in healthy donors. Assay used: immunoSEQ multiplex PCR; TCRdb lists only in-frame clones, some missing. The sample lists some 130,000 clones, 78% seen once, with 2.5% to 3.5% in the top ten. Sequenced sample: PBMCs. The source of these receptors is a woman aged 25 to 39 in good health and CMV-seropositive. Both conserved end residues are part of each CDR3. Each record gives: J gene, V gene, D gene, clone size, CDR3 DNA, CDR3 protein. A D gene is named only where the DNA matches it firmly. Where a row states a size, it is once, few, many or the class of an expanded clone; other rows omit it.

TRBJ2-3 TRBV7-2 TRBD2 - TGTGCCAGCAGCTTTAGCGGGGGGGCATCAGATACGCAGTATTTT CASSFSGGASDTQYF
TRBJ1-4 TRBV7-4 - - TGTGCCGGCACCCAAGGACTGGGACTGTTTTTT CAGTQGLGLFF
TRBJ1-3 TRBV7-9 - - TGTGCCAGCAGCTTAGGCAGGGCTGGAAACACCATATATTTT CASSLGRAGNTIYF
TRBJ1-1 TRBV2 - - TGTGCCAGCAGTGATTGGCAGGTTAACACTGAAGCTTTCTTT CASSDWQVNTEAFF
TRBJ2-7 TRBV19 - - TGTGCCAGTAGCTCTGGAGGGTACGAGCAGTACTTC CASSSGGYEQYF
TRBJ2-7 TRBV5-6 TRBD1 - TGTGCCAGCAGCTTGGGACCAACAGGGGCAACCTACGAGCAGTACTTC CASSLGPTGATYEQYF
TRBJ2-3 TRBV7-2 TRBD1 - TGTGCCAGCAGCCCCAGTGTCAACAGGGGGCAGACAGATACGCAGTATTTT CASSPSVNRGQTDTQYF
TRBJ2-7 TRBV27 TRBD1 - TGTGCCAGCAGTGTGGACAGGAGATTCGTCTCCTACGAGCAGTACTTC CASSVDRRFVSYEQYF
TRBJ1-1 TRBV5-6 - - TGTGCCAGCAGTAGGGACACCCAAACTGAAGCTTTCTTT CASSRDTQTEAFF
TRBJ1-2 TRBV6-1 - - TGTGCCAGCAGTAAGGTCAGGGGCGATCGCTACACCTTC CASSKVRGDRYTF
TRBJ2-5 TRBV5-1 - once TGCGCCAGCAGCTTGGCGGCGCGAGGGGGTCAAGAGACCCAGTACTTC CASSLAARGGQETQYF
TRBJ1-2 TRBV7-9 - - TGTGCCAGCAGCTTAGAGCTAGGGGGTGGCTACACCTTC CASSLELGGGYTF
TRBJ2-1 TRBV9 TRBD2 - TGTGCCAGCAGCGGACTAGCGGGATTCAATGAGCAGTTCTTC CASSGLAGFNEQFF
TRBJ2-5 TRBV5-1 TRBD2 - TGCGCCAGCAGCGGAGGGACTAGCGGGGGATGGCAGGGGACCCAGTACTTC CASSGGTSGGWQGTQYF
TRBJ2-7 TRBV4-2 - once TGTGCCAGCAGCCAAGAGCGCTGGGCCCACGAGCAGTACTTC CASSQERWAHEQYF
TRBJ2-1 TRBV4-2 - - TGTGCCAGCAGCCAAGAGGACAGCCGGGGGGCTGAGCAGTTCTTC CASSQEDSRGAEQFF
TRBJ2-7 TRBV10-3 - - TGTGCCATCAGTGAGGGACAACACTTCTCCTACGAGCAGTACTTC CAISEGQHFSYEQYF
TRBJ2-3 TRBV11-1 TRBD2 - TGTGCCAGCAGACTTGAGAGCGGGGGGGGAACAGATACGCAGTATTTT CASRLESGGGTDTQYF